These 26 T cell receptor beta chains came from one sample sequenced in a study of T cell repertoires in cytomegalovirus infection. These receptors have no identified antigens. Each CDR3 protein is one row after TCRdb ran MiXCR on the reads. The sample shows around 58,000 distinct CDR3 sequences, around 21% of them seen only once. This material consisted of CD8+ T cells from cultured PBMCs, taken from culture after CMV antigen stimulation. The receptors come from a human donor in good health (CMV status not recorded). Some clones in this sample may be carry-over from other donors' samples.

Comment on this clonotype: One base away lies a much larger clone, so this may be a sequencing read error. The rearrangement uses TRBV7-2 and TRBJ2-7; 9 bases line up with TRBD2. The germline CDR1 and CDR2 sequences are SGHTA and FQGNSA. This CDR3 region has 16 residues. The CDR3 is CVSSPTVASGEYEQYF. The DNA for the CDR3 is TGTGTCAGCAGCCCGACCGTCGCTAGCGGGGAGTACGAGCAGTACTTC.

This chain uses TRBV7-8 with TRBJ2-3; 13 nucleotides agree with TRBD2. The J segment lost 2 bases and the V segment lost 5 bases, leaving 7 bases of the junction unmatched. CDR3 length: 17 amino acids. The germline gives CDR1 SGHVS, CDR2 FQNEAQ. The CDR3 bases are TGTGCCAGCAGCCCAAAGGGACTAGCGGGGACCACAGATACGCAGTATTTT. It specifies CASSPKGLAGTTDTQYF.

This clonotype was seen only a few times. The genes are TRBV7-8 and TRBJ2-3; maybe TRBD2 (6 bases). Trimming left V 3 bases short and J 2 bases short, with 15 bases between. Germline CDR1 is SGHVS and CDR2 is FQNEAQ. The CDR3 contains 16 residues. Here the CDR3 reads CASSFSLAGNTDTQYF. In nucleotides, the CDR3 is TGTGCCAGCAGCTTCTCACTAGCTGGGAACACAGATACGCAGTATTTT.

The rearrangement links TRBV7-9 to TRBJ2-3, with 7 bases lining up with TRBD2. V lost 3 bases, J lost 0 bases, and 3 bases stayed unmatched. From germline, CDR1 is SEHNR and CDR2 FQNEAQ (reference sequence). This CDR3 comprises 15 residues. The CDR3 loop is CASSFMTSSTDTQYF. The CDR3 bases are TGTGCCAGCAGCTTCATGACTAGCAGCACAGATACGCAGTATTTT.

This clonotype has a handful of counts. This chain links TRBV7-9 with TRBJ1-4; D gene uncertain. This CDR3 region has 14 residues. CDR1 is SEHNR and CDR2 is FQNEAQ in the germline V gene (reference sequence). Trimming removed 6 bases at V and 2 bases at J, with 10 bases between. The CDR3 sequence is CASRPGATNEKLFF. The CDR3 DNA reads TGTGCCAGCAGACCCGGAGCGACTAATGAAAAACTGTTTTTT. Variable domain in full (rest from reference TRBV7-9 and TRBJ1-4): DTGVSQNPRHKITKRGQNVTFRCDPISEHNRLYWYRQTLGQGPEFLTYFQNEAQLEKSRLLSDRFSAERPKGSFSTLEIQRTEQGDSAMYLCASRPGATNEKLFFGSGTQLSVL.

Only a few counts were recorded for this clonotype. This chain joins TRBV7-6 and TRBJ2-7, with a possible D match to TRBD1 (6 bases). The CDR3 runs 12 residues. Trimming stripped 2 bases from V and 6 bases from J, with 8 bases between. The germline V gene encodes CDR1 SGHVS and CDR2 FNYEAQ. CDR3 nucleotides: TGTGCCAGCAGCTTATCCAGGGGCGAGCAGTACTTC. Amino acids: CASSLSRGEQYF.

This clonotype was seen only a few times. This chain uses TRBV7-6 with TRBJ2-3, with D perhaps matching TRBD2 (7 bases). V was clipped by 2 bases and J by 8 bases, with 20 bases between them. This CDR3 is 16 amino acids long. CDR1 SGHVS and CDR2 FNYEAQ come from the germline V gene. The CDR3 region is CASSLMGGAPRGTQYF. In DNA, the CDR3 is TGTGCCAGCAGCTTAATGGGGGGGGCTCCCCGCGGTACGCAGTATTTT.

The rearrangement uses TRBV12-3 or TRBV12-4 and TRBJ2-4; TRBD1 matches at 7 bases. Germline trimming cut 3 bases from V and 4 bases from J; bases unmatched to any gene: 12. CDR3 length: 17 amino acids. CDR3 protein: CASSFVVTGDRKNIQYF. CDR3 DNA sequence: TGTGCCAGCAGTTTTGTCGTAACAGGGGATAGGAAAAACATTCAGTACTTC.

The sample holds a few counts of this clonotype. The J gene is TRBJ2-1, the V gene TRBV7-9; 7 positions match TRBD1. CDR1 SEHNR and CDR2 FQNEAQ come from the germline V gene (reference sequence). This CDR3 comprises 15 residues. V shed 5 bases and J 6 bases; nucleotides not matched to a gene: 10. This CDR3 is CASSPRTGAVNEQFF. The CDR3 coding sequence is TGTGCCAGCAGCCCAAGAACAGGGGCGGTCAATGAGCAGTTCTTC.

This chain joins TRBV7-8 and TRBJ1-6; 7 nucleotides align to TRBD1. The CDR3 length is 15 residues. V lost 4 bases, J lost 7 bases, and 7 bases stayed unmatched. The V gene's germline CDR1 is SGHVS and CDR2 FQNEAQ. The CDR3 DNA follows: TGTGCCAGCAGCTACCCCGTACAGGGGAATTCACCCCTCCACTTT. It is translated as CASSYPVQGNSPLHF. The variable domain in full, completed from reference TRBV7-8 and TRBJ1-6, reads GAGVSQSPRYKVAKRGQDVALRCDPISGHVSLFWYQQALGQGPEFLTYFQNEAQLDKSGLPSDRFFAERPEGSVSTLKIQRTQQEDSAVYLCASSYPVQGNSPLHFGNGTRLTVT.

CDR3 DNA sequence: TGTGCCAGCGGAGCCCCGGGACAGACGAACACCGGGGAGCTGTTTTTT. Protein: CASGAPGQTNTGELFF. V gene TRBV2 combines with J gene TRBJ2-2, with TRBD1 matching over 7 bases. V shed 8 bases and J 0 bases; nucleotides not matched to a gene: 9. The CDR3 is made up of 16 amino acids. Looked up from germline, CDR1 is SNHLY and CDR2 is FYNNEI. The variable domain in full, completed from reference TRBV2 and TRBJ2-2, reads EPEVTQTPSHQVTQMGQEVILRCVPISNHLYFYWYRQILGQKVEFLVSFYNNEISEKSEIFDDQFSVERPDGSNFTLKIRSTKLEDSAMYFCASGAPGQTNTGELFFGEGSRLTVL.

The rearrangement links TRBV7-8 to TRBJ1-1, with D hard to call. Germline V lookup: CDR1 SGHVS, CDR2 FQNEAQ. This CDR3 is built from 14 residues. V dropped 1 base and J dropped 2 bases, with 8 bases sitting between them. The CDR3 loop reads CASSLDAPNTEAFF. The CDR3, as DNA: TGTGCCAGCAGCTTAGATGCCCCTAACACTGAAGCTTTCTTT.

J is TRBJ2-3 and V is TRBV12-3 or TRBV12-4; 7 nucleotides match TRBD1. CDR3 length: 15 amino acids. With V trimmed by 5 bases and J by 5 bases, 10 bases remained unmatched. The CDR3: CASSPSGGAVDTQYF. The CDR3 nucleotides are TGTGCCAGCAGTCCATCAGGGGGAGCGGTAGATACGCAGTATTTT.

Only a few counts were recorded for this clonotype. The chain carries TRBV12-3 or TRBV12-4 and TRBJ1-1; unclear D gene. V shed 6 bases and J shed 6 bases, with 11 bases lying between them. This CDR3 comprises 12 residues. The CDR3 loop reads CASREGRPEAFF. Written as DNA, the CDR3 is TGTGCCAGCAGGGAAGGACGGCCTGAAGCTTTCTTT.

CDR3 protein: CASSSTASSGGAGYNEQFF. CDR3 coding DNA: TGTGCCAGCAGCTCGACCGCGTCTAGCGGGGGGGCGGGATACAATGAGCAGTTCTTC. The V call is TRBV7-2, the J call TRBJ2-1; 12 bases align to TRBD2. The V segment lost 4 bases and the J segment 4 bases; nucleotides outside the gene matches: 14. The CDR3 runs 19 residues. Germline lookup yields CDR1 SGHTA and CDR2 FQGNSA.

This clonotype was detected a few times. This rearrangement joins TRBV2 to TRBJ1-1; D is unresolved. Trimming removed 3 bases from V and 0 bases from J, with 8 bases in between. The germline V gene encodes CDR1 SNHLY and CDR2 FYNNEI. The CDR3 runs 14 residues. The CDR3 nucleotides read TGTGCCAGCAGTGACGGGCTTATGAACACTGAAGCTTTCTTT. Its protein product is CASSDGLMNTEAFF. The entire variable domain, with the rest obtained from reference TRBV2 and TRBJ1-1, is as follows: EPEVTQTPSHQVTQMGQEVILRCVPISNHLYFYWYRQILGQKVEFLVSFYNNEISEKSEIFDDQFSVERPDGSNFTLKIRSTKLEDSAMYFCASSDGLMNTEAFFGQGTRLTVV.

This clonotype was found a few times. This chain joins TRBV27 and TRBJ2-3, with D tentatively TRBD2 (6 bases). Germline values: CDR1 MNHEY, CDR2 SMNVEV (reference sequence). The V end was cut by 2 bases, the J end by 4 bases, with 16 bases between. The CDR3 is 16 residues long. The DNA of the CDR3 is TGTGCCAGCAGTTTAATGTCGCCTAGCGCCGCAGATACGCAGTATTTT. Protein: CASSLMSPSAADTQYF.

This clonotype has ten or more counts. The chain is built from TRBV12-3 or TRBV12-4 and TRBJ1-2; TRBD1 matches at 9 bases. V trimming: 6 bases; J trimming: 8 bases; junction bases outside the gene matches: 10. CDR3 length equals 14 residues. CDR3 sequence (DNA): TGTGCCAGCAGCCGTACACAGGGGGCGCGAGGCTACACCTTC. Amino acids: CASSRTQGARGYTF.

J is TRBJ1-2 and V is TRBV7-6; D possibly corresponds to TRBD1 (6 bases). V gave up 5 bases and J gave up 2 bases, with 12 bases separating them. The CDR3 has 14 residues. Germline V gives CDR1 SGHVS, CDR2 FNYEAQ. This CDR3 is CASSPLDSNYGYTF. In DNA, the CDR3 is TGTGCCAGCAGCCCCCTGGACAGCAACTATGGCTACACCTTC.

The chain has TRBV4-3 and TRBJ1-1, with D possibly matching TRBD1 (6 bases). Trimming removed 0 bases from V and 11 bases from J, with 16 bases in between. Germline V gene lookup returns CDR1 LGHNA and CDR2 YSLEER. This CDR3 region has 14 residues. CDR3: CASSQDRGRVGAFF. The CDR3 nucleotides read TGCGCCAGCAGCCAAGATCGGGGGCGGGTTGGGGCTTTCTTT.

V is TRBV7-2 and J is TRBJ2-3; 10 bases map to TRBD1. CDR1 is SGHTA and CDR2 is FQGNSA in the germline V gene. The CDR3 length is 15 residues. Trimming removed 3 bases from V and 6 bases from J; junction bases left unmatched: 6. The CDR3 bases are TGTGCCAGCAGCTTCCGGGACAGGGGTCGGGATACGCAGTATTTT. It encodes CASSFRDRGRDTQYF.

This clonotype was seen once. The chain joins TRBV11-2 to TRBJ2-7; D not resolved. The V and J ends lost 4 bases and 0 bases respectively, with 16 bases between them. The germline V gene has CDR1 SGHAT and CDR2 FQNNGV. The CDR3 has 16 amino acids. The CDR3 bases are TGTGCCAGCAGCTCGGACGTCTTCCCCCTCTCCTACGAGCAGTACTTC. It yields the protein CASSSDVFPLSYEQYF.

This clonotype was counted ten times or more. The chain employs TRBV27 and TRBJ1-1; D is undetermined. Trimming stripped 4 bases from V and 10 bases from J, with 16 bases between. Germline CDR1 and CDR2: MNHEY and SMNVEV (reference sequence). The CDR3 consists of 13 residues. DNA for the CDR3: TGTGCCAGCAGTTCAGTTGGGATTTGGGGAGCTTTCTTT. Translating it yields CASSSVGIWGAFF.

A few counts support this clonotype. The V gene is TRBV4-1, the J gene TRBJ2-6, with 10 bases matching TRBD1. Germline values: CDR1 MGHRA, CDR2 YSYEKL. The length of the CDR3 is 18 residues. Losses at the gene ends were 4 bases for V and 0 bases for J; bases not matched to a gene: 6. The CDR3 region is CASSLDRGQASGANVLTF. The CDR3 DNA sequence: TGCGCCAGCAGCCTCGACAGGGGGCAGGCCTCTGGGGCCAACGTCCTGACTTTC.

This clonotype was observed a handful of times. The chain employs TRBV12-3 or TRBV12-4 and TRBJ1-3; D perhaps matches TRBD1 (5 bases). Trimming stripped 3 bases from V and 0 bases from J, with 9 bases between. This CDR3 is built from 15 residues. In DNA, the CDR3 is TGTGCCAGCAGTTTTACAGGTCGCTCTGGAAACACCATATATTTT. It yields the protein CASSFTGRSGNTIYF.

The J gene is TRBJ1-1, the V gene TRBV12-3 or TRBV12-4; no clear D gene. The V gene lost 1 base and the J gene lost 2 bases, with 8 bases spanning the gap. There are 14 residues in the CDR3. The CDR3, as DNA: TGTGCCAGCAGTTTAGTATTTTCTAACACTGAAGCTTTCTTT. Encoded protein: CASSLVFSNTEAFF.